The rows below give T cell receptor beta chains drawn from one sample of a study of PD-1 blockade in classical Hodgkin lymphoma. The data were produced by immunoSEQ multiplex PCR, yet TCRdb's version contains in-frame clones alone and is incomplete. The sample holds about 20,000 clones, 75% to 95% seen once. Sequencing was done on a sample of peripheral blood mononuclear cells (PBMCs). The receptors shown here come from a human donor with classical Hodgkin lymphoma. Both conserved end residues are part of each CDR3.

CDR3 protein | J gene | V gene
CASSHGAGANVLTF | TRBJ2-6 | TRBV9
CASTGGASNEQFF | TRBJ2-1 | TRBV25-1
CASGLAGGLEQYF | TRBJ2-7 | TRBV5-4
CASILRVGRPGANVLTF | TRBJ2-6 | TRBV2
CASSAGTSGNWGETQYF | TRBJ2-5 | TRBV4-1
CSGDGNLNEQFF | TRBJ2-1 | TRBV29-1
CASSVDTGDGNTIYF | TRBJ1-3 | TRBV6-1
CASSLEGNTEAFF | TRBJ1-1 | TRBV27
CASSYSPGPLHQPQHF | TRBJ1-5 | TRBV6-6
CASSRQEEVETQYF | TRBJ2-5 | TRBV6-1
CASSSGEETQYF | TRBJ2-5 | TRBV4-2
CASSHSGTGANVLTF | TRBJ2-6 | TRBV14
CASSLWAESSYNEQFF | TRBJ2-1 | TRBV5-1
CASSELARGETQYF | TRBJ2-5 | TRBV6-1
CASSDSPGGQNIQYF | TRBJ2-4 | TRBV6-4
CASSFKGGDRVWYEQYF | TRBJ2-7 | TRBV27
CASRNQVAGNTIYF | TRBJ1-3 | TRBV6-1
CASSSQGGYEQYF | TRBJ2-7 | TRBV4-1
CASSSLAGSSYNEQFF | TRBJ2-1 | TRBV5-1
CASMGESTGPYGYTF | TRBJ1-2 | TRBV6-1